One sample yielded the 32 T cell receptor beta chains listed below, sequenced in a study of shared clonotypes between healthy human individuals. The protocol was immunoSEQ multiplex PCR, while the TCRdb copy is restricted to in-frame clones and leaves out a portion. The table includes roughly 2.5 million clones, approximately 90% detected once. Sequenced material: naive CD4+ T cells sorted from blood. Sample subset: CD45RA+ positively selected. These receptors all come from a man younger than 35 in good health.

The chain has TRBV11-2 and TRBJ2-5, with D unresolved. Trimming pared 5 bases from V and 4 bases from J, leaving 17 bases between. The CDR3 spans 15 residues. Germline CDR1 and CDR2: SGHAT and FQNNGV. CDR3 nucleotide sequence: TGTGCCAGCAGCCGAGCGACGGGCCGCACAGAGACCCAGTACTTC. Translated: CASSRATGRTETQYF.

The V call is TRBV13, the J call TRBJ2-7, with 7 nucleotides matching TRBD1. Germline CDR1 reads PRHDT; CDR2 reads FYEKMQ (reference sequence). Germline trimming cut 5 bases from V and 6 bases from J; bases unmatched to any gene: 13. The CDR3 has 15 residues. The CDR3: CASSQMRQGVGEQYF. CDR3 sequence (DNA): TGTGCCAGCAGCCAAATGCGACAGGGTGTTGGCGAGCAGTACTTC.

This clone was picked up one time. This chain joins TRBV15 and TRBJ2-7, with 9 bases identical to TRBD1. The ends lost 6 bases at V and 7 bases at J; junction bases unmatched: 7. Germline CDR1 is LNHNV and CDR2 is YYDKDF (reference sequence). The length of the CDR3 is 13 residues. The CDR3 DNA follows: TGTGCCACCAGTCGGGACAGGGTAGAGGAGCAGTACTTC. It yields the protein CATSRDRVEEQYF.

The J gene is TRBJ2-1, the V gene TRBV28, with D perhaps TRBD2 (7 bases). Looked up from germline, CDR1 is MDHEN and CDR2 is SYDVKM. The CDR3 runs 14 residues. Deletions cut 10 bases from V and 7 bases from J, with 20 bases between. The CDR3 nucleotides read TGTGCCATAGACGGGGGGCTTAAGACGAATGAGCAGTTCTTC. This codes for CAIDGGLKTNEQFF.

This chain links TRBV7-3 with TRBJ2-2; D may be TRBD2 (6 bases). CDR1 and CDR2 (germline): SGHTA, FQGTGA. V shed 2 bases and J shed 0 bases, with 10 bases lying between them. This CDR3 has 16 residues. The CDR3 region has the DNA TGTGCCAGCAGCTTAGAGGGGACTTCGAACACCGGGGAGCTGTTTTTT. It translates to CASSLEGTSNTGELFF.

The rearrangement joins TRBV30 to TRBJ2-1; perhaps TRBD2 as D (6 bases). The CDR3 is made up of 12 amino acids. Trimming took 1 base from V and 15 from J, leaving 16 bases between them. Germline values: CDR1 GTSNPN, CDR2 SVGIG (reference sequence). The CDR3 sequence is CAWSGGAGSRFF. The CDR3 nucleotides read TGTGCCTGGAGTGGGGGAGCGGGTTCGCGGTTCTTC.

The chain employs TRBV7-9 and TRBJ2-3; no clear D. The germline V gene encodes CDR1 SEHNR and CDR2 FQNEAQ (reference sequence). Trimming pared 3 bases from V and 3 bases from J, leaving 10 bases between. The CDR3 is 14 residues long. CDR3 loop: CASSFVGVTDTQYF. The CDR3 DNA reads as TGTGCCAGCAGCTTCGTTGGAGTTACAGATACGCAGTATTTT. Full variable domain (rest looked up from reference TRBV7-9 and TRBJ2-3): DTGVSQNPRHKITKRGQNVTFRCDPISEHNRLYWYRQTLGQGPEFLTYFQNEAQLEKSRLLSDRFSAERPKGSFSTLEIQRTEQGDSAMYLCASSFVGVTDTQYFGPGTRLTVL.

This clone was recorded once. The chain has TRBV6-1 and TRBJ1-3; D gene uncertain. Germline CDR1 MNHNS, CDR2 SASEGT. Trimming took off 11 bases at V and 3 bases at J, with 17 bases between the two ends. This CDR3 has 14 residues. The CDR3 nucleotides are TGTGCCCCCCGTCGTCGGCAATTTGGAAACACCATATATTTT. This sequence encodes CAPRRRQFGNTIYF.

The CDR3 loop is CASSQLGQGNYGYTF. As DNA, the CDR3 is TGCGCCAGCAGCCAACTGGGACAGGGTAACTATGGCTACACCTTC. V gene TRBV5-1 combines with J gene TRBJ1-2; 9 nucleotides agree with TRBD1. The length of the CDR3 is 15 residues. V trimming: 4 bases; J trimming: 1 base; junction bases outside the gene matches: 5. Germline V gene sequence: CDR1 SGHRS, CDR2 YFSETQ.

V usage is TRBV6-1 and J usage is TRBJ1-5; 9 bases are a match to TRBD1. The CDR3 has 15 residues. Germline-derived CDR1 and CDR2 are MNHNS and SASEGT. V gave up 5 bases and J gave up 6 bases; unmatched junction bases: 8. The chain's CDR3 is CASSPGTGSPQPQHF. The CDR3 nucleotides are TGTGCCAGCAGTCCCGGGACAGGGTCCCCTCAGCCCCAGCATTTT.

The chain combines TRBV7-2 with TRBJ2-3; D possibly corresponds to TRBD2 (9 bases). Germline V gene sequence: CDR1 SGHTA, CDR2 FQGNSA. The V gene lost 7 bases and the J gene lost 10 bases, with 24 bases spanning the gap. This CDR3 region has 15 residues. Here the CDR3 DNA reads TGTGCCAGCATCCCGACTAGCGGCACAGGGGGGGCGCAGTATTTT. This sequence encodes CASIPTSGTGGAQYF. The full variable domain, rest sourced from reference TRBV7-2 and TRBJ2-3, is GAGVSQSPSNKVTEKGKDVELRCDPISGHTALYWYRQSLGQGLEFLIYFQGNSAPDKSGLPSDRFSAERTGGSVSTLTIQRTQQEDSAVYLCASIPTSGTGGAQYFGPGTRLTVL.

CDR3 amino acids: CASKKGDSYEQYF. CDR3 sequence (DNA): TGTGCCAGCAAGAAGGGTGACTCCTACGAGCAGTACTTC. J is TRBJ2-7 and V is TRBV2, with D unclear. The V end was cut by 7 bases, the J end by 0 bases, with 10 bases between. CDR1 is SNHLY, CDR2 FYNNEI, per germline. CDR3 length: 13 residues.

The chain carries TRBV4-1 and TRBJ1-1; D is uncertain. The CDR3 spans 16 residues. V was trimmed by 3 bases and J by 2 bases, leaving 16 bases between them. Looked up from germline, CDR1 is MGHRA and CDR2 is YSYEKL. The CDR3 region has the DNA TGCGCCAGCAGCCATCCGGGGATCGTGGGAAACACTGAAGCTTTCTTT. Amino acids: CASSHPGIVGNTEAFF.

The gene calls are TRBV5-1 and TRBJ2-7, with TRBD2 matching over 11 bases. Unmatched junction bases numbered 11, after V lost 0 bases and J lost 9 bases. The germline gives CDR1 SGHRS, CDR2 YFSETQ. The CDR3 is 16 residues long. As DNA, the CDR3 is TGCGCCAGCAGCTTGGGGGGACTAGCGGTTCTACGACGGCAGTACTTC. Translating it yields CASSLGGLAVLRRQYF.

The CDR3 loop reads CASSSRERSFF. CDR3 sequence (DNA): TGTGCCAGCAGCAGCAGAGAGAGGTCTTTCTTT. This chain uses TRBV6-5 with TRBJ1-1; no reliable D call. CDR1 is MNHEY and CDR2 is SVGAGI in the germline V gene. V was trimmed by 6 bases and J by 12 bases, leaving 14 bases between them. The CDR3 is made up of 11 amino acids.

The chain employs TRBV7-9 and TRBJ2-1; TRBD2 matches at 7 bases. The CDR3 loop spans 17 amino acids. Germline V lookup: CDR1 SEHNR, CDR2 FQNEAQ (reference sequence). V shed 5 bases and J 11 bases; nucleotides not matched to a gene: 21. CDR3 sequence reads: CASSRPPEASSGGQQFF. The CDR3 coding sequence is TGTGCCAGCAGCCGCCCCCCCGAGGCGTCTAGCGGAGGTCAGCAGTTCTTC.

The chain joins TRBV7-2 to TRBJ2-1; 11 bases align to TRBD2. This CDR3 is 15 amino acids long. Per germline, CDR1 SGHTA and CDR2 FQGNSA. Trimming took 0 bases from V and 7 from J; bases not matched to a gene: 2. The CDR3 region has the DNA TGTGCCAGCAGCTTAGCACTAGCGGGAGTTAATGAGCAGTTCTTC. This gives the protein CASSLALAGVNEQFF.

The chain carries TRBV14 and TRBJ2-7; 12 bases match TRBD2. The CDR3 has 17 residues. With V trimmed by 4 bases and J by 7 bases, 14 bases remained unmatched. Germline values: CDR1 SGHDN, CDR2 FVKESK. DNA of the CDR3: TGTGCCAGCAGCCCCCCCGGGCCGCTAGCGGGAGGGAAGGAGCAGTACTTC. This codes for CASSPPGPLAGGKEQYF.

This clone came up once. This chain uses TRBV6-5 with TRBJ2-7, with 8 bases fitting TRBD1. This CDR3 is built from 14 residues. J was trimmed by 2 bases and V by 6 bases; bases with no gene match: 6. Germline V gene sequence: CDR1 MNHEY, CDR2 SVGAGI. CDR3 in DNA: TGTGCCAGCAGATTGGACAGGGAAGCCTACGAGCAGTACTTC. It encodes CASRLDREAYEQYF.

The chain combines TRBV7-9 with TRBJ2-7; D possibly corresponds to TRBD1 (6 bases). V was pared by 3 bases and J by 3 bases, with 12 bases between. The CDR3 is 14 amino acids. The germline gives CDR1 SEHNR, CDR2 FQNEAQ (reference sequence). CDR3 nucleotides: TGTGCCAGCAGCTTGGGACAATCCTACTACGAGCAGTACTTC. Encoded protein: CASSLGQSYYEQYF. The full variable domain, its missing parts supplied by reference TRBV7-9 and TRBJ2-7, is DTGVSQNPRHKITKRGQNVTFRCDPISEHNRLYWYRQTLGQGPEFLTYFQNEAQLEKSRLLSDRFSAERPKGSFSTLEIQRTEQGDSAMYLCASSLGQSYYEQYFGPGTRLTVT.

This chain connects TRBV5-1 to TRBJ1-4; D gene ambiguous. Trimming shortened V by 0 bases and J by 3 bases, and 9 bases separated the two germline ends. Per the germline V gene, CDR1 is SGHRS and CDR2 is YFSETQ. The CDR3 loop spans 15 amino acids. CDR3 in DNA: TGCGCCAGCAGCTTGGCGGGAGGGTCTAATGAAAAACTGTTTTTT. Translated: CASSLAGGSNEKLFF.

The genes are TRBV6-1 and TRBJ2-7; 7 bases fit TRBD1. The CDR3 contains 13 residues. Trimming cost V 7 bases and J 4 bases; bases outside gene matches: 7. CDR1 is MNHNS and CDR2 is SASEGT in the germline V gene. In DNA form, the CDR3 reads TGTGCCAGCAAGGGGGCAGGGCCATACGAGCAGTACTTC. It specifies CASKGAGPYEQYF.

The rearrangement joins TRBV7-8 to TRBJ2-3; the D gene is possibly TRBD1 (7 bases). The CDR3 has 16 amino acids. Germline CDR1 and CDR2: SGHVS and FQNEAQ. The V end lost 4 bases, the J end lost 4 bases, and 18 bases lay between the germline ends. DNA for the CDR3: TGTGCCAGCAGCTCCCAGGGGGGCGCCAGGCCAGATACGCAGTATTTT. Amino acids: CASSSQGGARPDTQYF.

This rearrangement joins TRBV7-2 to TRBJ1-5; 7 nucleotides align to TRBD1. The CDR3 length is 15 residues. The V gene's germline CDR1 is SGHTA and CDR2 FQGNSA. The J segment lost 3 bases and the V segment lost 6 bases, leaving 8 bases of the junction unmatched. DNA of the CDR3: TGTGCCAGCAGTGCCTCGACAGGGATCAATCAGCCCCAGCATTTT. It yields the protein CASSASTGINQPQHF.

The chain is built from TRBV5-1 and TRBJ2-7; perhaps TRBD1 as D (5 bases). This CDR3 contains 13 residues. Looked up from germline, CDR1 is SGHRS and CDR2 is YFSETQ. Trimming removed 7 bases at V and 3 bases at J, with 14 bases between. Here the CDR3 DNA reads TGCGCCAGCCGACCTCCAGGGATCTACGAGCAGTACTTC. It translates to CASRPPGIYEQYF.

The chain combines TRBV5-1 with TRBJ2-1; 10 positions agree with TRBD2. This CDR3 has 15 residues. The V gene end was trimmed by 4 bases and the J gene end by 8 bases; junction bases not matched to a gene: 9. Germline loops: CDR1 SGHRS, CDR2 YFSETQ. The CDR3 loop reads CASSAGLAAGDEQFF. As DNA, the CDR3 is TGCGCCAGCAGCGCTGGACTAGCGGCTGGGGATGAGCAGTTCTTC.

A note on this clone: This same CDR3 is encoded by further DNA sequences in the sample. The chain couples TRBV30 to TRBJ1-1; weak D call: TRBD1 (6 bases). Germline CDR1 GTSNPN, CDR2 SVGIG (reference sequence). Trimming pared 0 bases from V and 5 bases from J, leaving 7 bases between. This CDR3 contains 12 residues. DNA of the CDR3: TGTGCCTGGAGTGTACAGGGAACTGAAGCTTTCTTT. It encodes CAWSVQGTEAFF.

The chain combines TRBV6-6 with TRBJ2-5; D is undetermined. CDR3 length: 11 amino acids. Germline V gene data show CDR1 as MNHNY and CDR2 as SVGAGI (reference sequence). V lost 5 bases and J 6 bases, leaving 7 bases between the germline ends. The CDR3 spells CASSELQTQYF. The CDR3 coding sequence is TGTGCCAGCAGTGAGTTACAGACCCAGTACTTC.

The rearrangement links TRBV4-1 to TRBJ1-5; D is unresolved. V lost 0 bases and J lost 6, with 9 bases in between. This CDR3 contains 14 residues. Germline CDR1 MGHRA, CDR2 YSYEKL. CDR3 sequence reads: CASSQETVSQPQHF. CDR3 coding DNA: TGCGCCAGCAGCCAAGAAACGGTGAGTCAGCCCCAGCATTTT.

This clone was seen a single time. This CDR3 is CASSRDLTGGQETQYF. DNA of the CDR3: TGTGCCAGCAGCCGCGACCTAACAGGGGGCCAAGAGACCCAGTACTTC. V usage is TRBV7-9 and J usage is TRBJ2-5; 8 bases match TRBD1. The CDR3 extends over 16 amino acids. Per the germline V gene, CDR1 is SEHNR and CDR2 is FQNEAQ (reference sequence). The trim removed 5 bases at V and 1 base at J, leaving 9 bases unmatched.

As for this clone: The same CDR3 also results from other DNA sequences found in this sample. The rearrangement links TRBV14 to TRBJ2-2, with D possibly being TRBD2 (5 bases). The CDR3 runs to 14 residues. The germline V and J ends were trimmed by 0 bases and 5 bases, with 7 bases remaining between them. The germline V gene has CDR1 SGHDN and CDR2 FVKESK. CDR3 bases: TGTGCCAGCAGCCAAGATAGAGGGACCGGGGAGCTGTTTTTT. It is translated as CASSQDRGTGELFF.

The J gene is TRBJ1-4, the V gene TRBV5-5, with D uncertain. The germline CDR1 and CDR2 sequences are SGHKS and YYEKEE (reference sequence). V gave up 3 bases and J gave up 0 bases, with 6 bases separating them. The CDR3 has 14 amino acids. The CDR3 spells CASSWGATNEKLFF. The CDR3 bases are TGTGCCAGCAGCTGGGGTGCAACTAATGAAAAACTGTTTTTT.